In its sample, the clone carrying this T cell receptor (beta chain) was seen a few times. The data derive from a study of T cells in Graves' hyperthyroidism and ophthalmopathy. RNA transcripts gave rise to amplified TCR beta CDR3 regions. Primed by the HTBI set, a first-round RT-PCR was run on the TCR CDR3. TCRdb processed the multiplex PCR reads anew with MiXCR; each CDR3 protein has one entry. The sample yields some 560,000 distinct CDR3 sequences, around 16% seen once. This CDR3 region has 14 residues. V gave up 2 bases and J gave up 6 bases, with 10 bases separating them. Germline CDR1 is MNHEY and CDR2 is SMNVEV (reference sequence). The definition of stable Graves' hyperthyroidism was no ophthalmopathy progression within 18 months.

The receptor comes from a woman in her 30s with Graves' hyperthyroidism. This chain joins TRBV27 and TRBJ2-2, with D hard to call. The sample was blood. The CDR3 coding sequence is TGTGCCAGCAGTTTAAAACTTGCGTCCGGGGAGCTGTTTTTT. It translates to CASSLKLASGELFF.